Listed here is a single T cell receptor beta chain. Its target antigen remains unknown. The data originate from a study of cytomegalovirus exposure and HLA in healthy donors (dated by TCRdb to the late 2010s). Looking at the study overall: According to an earlier analysis of several hundred of the donors, about 180 million T cells yielded roughly 110 million unique TCR beta sequences and 276 Gb of sequence data. An earlier analysis of some 600 of the donors applied high-throughput TCR beta sequencing to assess whether each TCR beta V gene segment acted as functional or pseudogenic. A later analysis re-analyzed previously published TCR beta repertoires from approximately 700 donors and added high-resolution HLA genotyping to study TCR occurrence patterns. In a later genetic analysis, genome-wide SNP genotypes for about three fifths of the 666 donors were used, and that subset was treated as a discovery cohort. In the later analysis, no new phenotypic data were used to find candidate immune exposures; instead, reliance was placed on TCR beta sequences and their occurrence across donors. Roughly 300 gigabases of sequencing data and tens of millions of unique TCR sequences were included in an early release covering about 700 HLA-typed donors. HLA typing covered class I and class II loci at four-digit resolution. Among about 360 genotyped donors of the cohort, an average of approximately 250,000 unique TCR beta nucleotide sequences were sequenced per donor, 15% to 20% of them non-productive. A separate validation cohort of 90 to 150 different subjects was used in addition to the roughly 620-subject first cohort. The study used immunosequencing to profile the T cell repertoires of approximately 640 subjects and linked those repertoires to cytomegalovirus serostatus. The aim of the study was to test whether cataloging public T cell receptors could identify signatures of past pathogen exposure. Every discovery cohort repertoire had been produced on one sequencing platform. Alongside the repertoire data, information on donor age, sex, ethnicity and CMV serostatus was compiled. About five DR-DQ haplotypes were treated as single units for association and clustering because of strong linkage in the cohort. Of the roughly 400 genotyped donors, 75% to 85% were placed in the genetic ancestry cluster associated with self-reported Caucasian donors. The number of donors typed differed by locus, with about 620-630 for A, B, C, DRB1 and DQB1, 522 for DQA1, 600 to 610 for DPA1, and 450 to 480 for DPB1. To predict cytomegalovirus infection status, the study brought together high-throughput TCR immunosequencing, statistical association of individual TCRs with disease status, and machine learning.

Library preparation was by the immunoSEQ multiplex PCR assay. The multiplex PCR relied on a mix of 60 forward primers for TCR Vbeta segments and 13 reverse primers for TCR Jbeta segments. The CDR3 region of rearranged TCR beta genes was amplified from genomic DNA with a multiplex PCR assay. The amplified TCR beta libraries were sequenced on the Illumina HiSeq System as 87-base-pair reads. As for the original processing: Across the 700 or so repertoires, a later analysis counted roughly 77 million unique TCR beta chains, around 10 million of which were shared by at least two donors. Raw reads were error-corrected and collapsed into unique sequences with a nearest-neighbor algorithm that merged closely related sequences to remove PCR and sequencing errors. CDR3 sequences were aligned to IMGT reference sequences to assign V, D and J gene segments. For a sequence to be retained, at least a six-nucleotide match to both a V gene segment and a J gene segment was required. A rearrangement counted as productive if the CDR3 had no stop codons and remained in frame with V and J, and every other rearrangement counted as non-productive. Following IMGT convention, CDR3 was defined as the stretch from the second conserved V-encoded cysteine up to the conserved J-encoded phenylalanine. The earlier analysis of a few hundred of the donors excluded any sequence lacking an unambiguous match to a single V gene segment. In an earlier analysis of some 590 of the donors, V segments were called functional above 56.7% productive rearrangements and were called segregating when the between-donor standard deviation exceeded 5%. A statistical classification framework was developed to diagnose cytomegalovirus status using the catalog of TCR beta chain sequences. A later analysis assigned V and J genes by comparing TCR nucleotide sequences with IMGT/GENE-DB human TR gene sequences. In a later analysis, CDR3 sequences and most-parsimonious VDJ recombination scenarios were assigned using the TCRdist pipeline. In a later analysis, each TCR beta chain was defined by its CDR3 amino acid sequence together with its V-gene family, and reads without a unique V-gene family were excluded. To address suspected cross-contamination and a sequencing artifact, a later analysis removed approximately 600 highly shared, low-generation-probability nucleotide sequences. In a later analysis, a clonal expansion index for each public chain was calculated from normalized within-repertoire ranks of inferred template counts. A later analysis computed generation probabilities with a VDJ recombination model fitted to out-of-frame rearrangements, and checked the results against IGoR. A later analysis scored TCR-TCR, TCR-HLA and TCR-CMV co-occurrence with hypergeometric tests, applying a repertoire-size bias correction to TCR pairs. In a later analysis, false discovery rates were estimated by permuting HLA or CMV assignments 20 times. A later analysis grouped co-occurring TCRs with DBSCAN, adding TCRdist sequence similarity when clustering within HLA-allele-positive subsets. Repertoires with fewer than 30,000 or more than 120,000 public chains were left out of co-occurrence clustering, as were roughly five repertoires with anomalous nucleotide sharing. Drawn from immuneACCESS, this table holds only the in-frame rearrangements with V and J called that TCRdb kept. Clones are partly lost; checked studies trace under half to an unresolved V gene and leave the rest unexplained. V, J and clone size are taken as reported in that table, and D and trimming were inferred from the DNA itself. The sample table includes about 130,000 clones. The leading ten clones occupy under 2% of the sample.

In total, fewer than 750 healthy bone marrow donors made up the cohort. At the time of sampling, every cohort member was nominally healthy, though immune exposures that went unrecorded were likely present. The donor was CMV seronegative and belonged to the group of more than 300 seronegative cohort members. Every donor gave a peripheral blood sample, and the peripheral blood mononuclear cells from that sample were used for TCR beta sequencing. The Qiagen DNeasy Blood Extraction Kit was used to extract genomic DNA from the blood cell samples. Results the study describes overall, beyond this receptor: Presence/absence analyses assumed roughly uniform sequencing depth across donors, an assumption that may not hold. In a later analysis, TCR association rates were found to vary across HLA loci, with the most associated TCRs seen for DRB1 alleles and the fewest for HLA-C alleles. Correlated functional status among segregating V segments might be attributable to linkage disequilibrium, but an unknown experimental factor could not be ruled out. This cohort had only TCR beta chains sequenced, and the lack of alpha or paired-chain data limited which features could be detected. Because HLA typing was unavailable for some donors at each locus, only the typed subset was used in association tests. At a false discovery rate of 0.05, a later analysis linked approximately 18,000 TCR beta sequences to specific HLA alleles. Broadly in line with IMGT annotations, most TCR beta V segments showed up in productive rearrangements about 87% or about 30% of the time in an earlier analysis of around 550 of the donors. An association between a missense DCLRE1C variant and V-gene and J-gene trimming of TCR beta chains was found in a later genetic analysis and replicated in an independent cohort. Assigning TCR associations to individual alleles was difficult when HLA alleles, especially DR and DQ, strongly co-occurred. A cluster of highly shared sequence variants was judged likely to be a technical artifact of the sequencing pipeline. Most CMV-associated TCR beta chains appeared to be HLA-restricted in a later analysis, and the HLA associations seemed to be driven largely by CMV exposure. Compared with equally common non-associated chains, HLA-associated TCR beta chains in a later analysis were more clonally expanded and had lower generation probabilities. A later analysis reported that several top co-occurrence clusters appeared linked to parvovirus B19, influenza, CMV and Epstein-Barr virus. The classifier was reported to diagnose cytomegalovirus status with high specificity and sensitivity in both the original cohort and the validation cohort. Because counts were too low, around 18 rarely observed V segments, including chromosome 9 orphons, were left out of the earlier analysis of a few hundred of the donors. A further reported finding was that TCR beta sequences accurately predicted the HLA-A and HLA-B alleles for most subjects in the first cohort. Compared with the 666-donor mean, donors in an Asian-associated ancestry cluster had fewer N-insertions in productive TCRs, according to a later genetic analysis. Most TCR sequences were seen in very few donors, while some public TCRs were found in many individuals. A few of the identified cytomegalovirus-associated TCR beta chains were confirmed in vitro to be specific for cytomegalovirus antigens. CMV serostatus was the only immune exposure information available for the cohort. According to the authors, the approach could potentially be generalized to other disease states and immunological phenotypes. A total of fewer than 200 TCR beta chains were listed by the study as associated with cytomegalovirus.

Sequencing was done on a sample of PBMCs. This TCR was recovered from a man aged 18 to 35 in good health and CMV-seronegative.

The CDR3 in this case is CASSKATVGTGLHTEAFF. The DNA sequence follows: TGTGCCAGTAGTAAGGCCACCGTTGGGACAGGCCTACACACTGAAGCTTTCTTT. The receptor chain draws on TRBV19 and TRBJ1-1; TRBD1 aligns with 8 central bases. Clipping removes 4 bases from V and 3 bases from J, with 16 as the unmatched junction base count. Per the germline V gene (reference sequence), LNHDA is the CDR1 and SQIVND is the CDR2. The CDR3 covers 18 residues, taking in both the cysteine and the phenylalanine. Only the CDR3 region is kept as DNA, spanning 54 bases read in frame from base 1.